A selection of T cell receptor beta chains follows, all from one sample in a study of metastatic and nonmetastatic thyroid tumors. Using MiXCR, TCRdb re-called clones from the PCR reads. The sample lists 15,000 or so clones; around 29% were seen once. The source material was blood. Every receptor here comes from a female donor with papillary thyroid cancer or a benign thyroid nodule (not recorded which). Some clones in this sample may be carry-over from other donors' samples. Both conserved end residues are trimmed from each CDR3.

v_gene	j_gene	CDR3aa
TRBV11-3	TRBJ2-1	ASNLAGLAGVNNEQF
TRBV28	TRBJ2-7	ASSLGTGREQY
TRBV20-1	TRBJ1-2	SAERAGPYGYT
TRBV24-1	TRBJ2-2	ATSDPGTGHRELF
TRBV12-3/TRBV12-4	TRBJ2-2	ASSITIDTGDLF
TRBV9	NA	ASSAGGGQRETQY
TRBV7-9	TRBJ2-3	ASSTQGADTQY
TRBV20-1	TRBJ2-3	SARDNRQFADTQY
TRBV14	TRBJ1-2	ASSQPGNYGYT
TRBV19	TRBJ1-1	ARDRLNTEAF
TRBV20-1	TRBJ1-5	SARDRQGSSNQPQH
TRBV6-4	TRBJ2-1	ASSDSLDSSYNEQF
TRBV18	TRBJ1-2	ASSPGGVSYGYT
TRBV5-1	TRBJ2-3	ASSLARLEADTQY
TRBV2	TRBJ2-1	TNSIGYNEQF
TRBV9	TRBJ1-2	ASSPYPGTGPNYGYT
TRBV5-6	TRBJ1-5	ASSLLGNSNQPQH
TRBV18	TRBJ1-5	ASSAQRGRNQPQH
TRBV9	TRBJ2-2	ASSVGGTGELF
TRBV24-1	TRBJ2-3	ATSDLAVLGWTDTQY
TRBV4-1	TRBJ2-2	ASNLAGNTGELF
TRBV6-1	TRBJ1-3	ASSVTRFSGNTIY
TRBV10-1	TRBJ1-5	ASSELWYQPQH
TRBV5-1	TRBJ2-3	ASNSGRGPTDTQY
TRBV28	TRBJ1-4	ASSPRDRGWLREKLF
TRBV25-1	TRBJ1-1	ASSPPHREGEAF
TRBV20-1	TRBJ2-7	SAFSGRAGEQY
TRBV6-5	TRBJ2-7	ASSYSTPTSRGARYEQY
TRBV20-1	TRBJ2-7	SASTSGGAPY
TRBV19	TRBJ2-5	ASSLAAQETQY
TRBV28	TRBJ2-7	ASPNQGKATYEQY
TRBV5-1	TRBJ2-1	ASSLAGVGGADEQF
TRBV2	TRBJ1-1	ASRAGGGGEAF
TRBV6-1	TRBJ1-1	ASSESEEIEAF
TRBV5-1	TRBJ2-5	ASSWGLAQETQY
TRBV5-1	TRBJ2-7	ASSLEFTGGWNEQY
TRBV12-3/TRBV12-4	TRBJ2-3	ASSKEPGHEY
TRBV10-3	TRBJ1-1	ATGRRQGNINTEAF
TRBV19	TRBJ1-5	ASRDGQGASQPQH
TRBV27	TRBJ1-1	ASSDSMNTEAF
TRBV19	TRBJ2-1	ASSMTSAGAIEQF